These 8 T cell receptor beta chains were sequenced from one sample in a study of T cell responses to AZD1222 COVID-19 vaccine. The protocol was immunoSEQ multiplex PCR, while the TCRdb copy is restricted to in-frame clones and leaves out a portion. The profile covers about 150,000 clones, with approximately 90% appearing a single time and around 3.8% taken by the ten largest. Sample: peripheral blood, taken on day 0 of AZD1222 vaccination. Receptors were obtained from an adult in good health.

The rearrangement links TRBV5-6 to TRBJ2-2; 9 nucleotides agree with TRBD2. V lost 0 bases and J lost 8; bases outside the gene matches: 2. The CDR3 is 14 residues long. Germline assignment: CDR1 SGHDT and CDR2 YYEEEE. The CDR3, as DNA: TGTGCCAGCAGCTTGGCCCTAGCGGGAGGGGAGCTGTTTTTT. Translation gives CASSLALAGGELFF.

This chain connects TRBV15 to TRBJ1-5; D call uncertain. The V gene's germline CDR1 is LNHNV and CDR2 YYDKDF (reference sequence). This CDR3 is built from 13 residues. V was clipped by 4 bases and J by 6 bases, with 10 bases between them. CDR3 amino acids: CATSMSQTQPQHF. The CDR3 DNA follows: TGTGCCACCAGCATGTCACAGACTCAGCCCCAGCATTTT.

The V and J genes are TRBV12-3 or TRBV12-4 and TRBJ2-2; weak D call: TRBD1 (6 bases). The ends were cut back, 5 bases at V and 7 bases at J, with 11 bases in the middle. The CDR3 is 13 amino acids. The CDR3 loop is CASSPYRDGELFF. The CDR3, as DNA: TGTGCCAGCAGTCCCTACAGGGACGGGGAGCTGTTTTTT.

The CDR3 DNA follows: TGTGCCAGCAGCTTAGCTTCCGCTAGTAGCTACGAGCAGTACTTC. Translation: CASSLASASSYEQYF. V is TRBV11-2 and J is TRBJ2-7; D is ambiguous. V dropped 1 base and J dropped 3 bases, with 13 bases sitting between them. CDR3 length equals 15 residues. Per the germline V gene, CDR1 is SGHAT and CDR2 is FQNNGV.

The chain couples TRBV7-2 to TRBJ1-1, with D maybe TRBD1 (5 bases). The V gene lost 3 bases and the J gene lost 5 bases, with 13 bases spanning the gap. CDR1 is SGHTA, CDR2 FQGNSA, per germline. CDR3 length: 14 residues. The CDR3 DNA sequence: TGTGCCAGCAGCTTCCAGGACGGGGGAACTGAAGCTTTCTTT. Residues: CASSFQDGGTEAFF.

V usage is TRBV10-1 and J usage is TRBJ2-7, with D maybe TRBD2 (5 bases). This CDR3 comprises 16 residues. Per the germline V gene, CDR1 is WNHNN and CDR2 is SYGVQD (reference sequence). Trimming cost V 0 bases and J 7 bases, with 19 bases left between them. CDR3 in DNA: TGCGCCAGCAGTGAGTCGACGCGGGCCGGTCCGGGAGAGCAGTACTTC. As protein: CASSESTRAGPGEQYF.

The chain links TRBV28 to TRBJ1-1, with 7 bases aligning to TRBD1. The junction had 4 bases not matched to a gene; V was cut back by 6 bases and J by 0 bases. Germline CDR1 is MDHEN and CDR2 is SYDVKM. CDR3 size: 14 residues. The CDR3: CASSPDRVNTEAFF. The CDR3 DNA sequence: TGTGCCAGCAGCCCCGACAGGGTGAACACTGAAGCTTTCTTT.

This chain connects TRBV2 to TRBJ2-3; D unclear. Germline V gives CDR1 SNHLY, CDR2 FYNNEI. The CDR3 has 14 residues. The V end lost 5 bases, the J end lost 1 base, and 10 bases lay between the germline ends. The CDR3 DNA is TGTGCCAGCAGTTCCAGGTTCGGCACAGATACGCAGTATTTT. Its translation is CASSSRFGTDTQYF.